The 19 T cell receptor beta chains in this list originate from one sample, sequenced in a study of neoadjuvant anti-PD-1 for oral cavity cancer. Sequencing was performed with immunoSEQ multiplex PCR; in TCRdb, only in-frame clones are kept and a portion is missing. This sample carries 14,000 or so clones, 60% to 70% of them seen once, and the ten largest clones take roughly 2.2%. The material sequenced was PBMCs, taken before nivolumab (anti-PD-1) treatment. Every receptor here comes from a person between 40 and 79 years old with oral cavity squamous cell carcinoma.

The chain uses TRBV5-6 and TRBJ1-1; D remains unclear. V lost 3 bases and J lost 8, with 14 bases in between. Germline V gene lookup returns CDR1 SGHDT and CDR2 YYEEEE. The CDR3 covers 13 residues. CDR3 region: CASSSQHTWEAFF. The CDR3 DNA sequence: TGTGCCAGCAGCTCCCAACATACCTGGGAAGCTTTCTTT.

This clone was counted between two and nine times. The chain joins TRBV6-1 to TRBJ1-2; D is ambiguous. There are 17 residues in the CDR3. CDR1 MNHNS and CDR2 SASEGT come from the germline V gene. The V end was cut by 2 bases, the J end by 3 bases, with 19 bases between. CDR3 amino acids: CASSERQNWNTHYGYTF. The CDR3 coding sequence is TGTGCCAGCAGTGAAAGGCAGAATTGGAATACCCACTATGGCTACACCTTC.

The rearrangement joins TRBV30 to TRBJ2-1; possibly TRBD2 for D (5 bases). Trimming cost V 2 bases and J 6 bases, with 8 bases left between them. There are 12 residues in the CDR3. In germline, CDR1 is GTSNPN, CDR2 SVGIG (reference sequence). The CDR3 DNA reads TGTGCCTGGAGTCCGGAGGTCAATGAGCAGTTCTTC. The encoded protein is CAWSPEVNEQFF. The full variable domain, in which reference TRBV30 and TRBJ2-1 provide the parts outside the CDR3, is SQTIHQWPATLVQPVGSPLSLECTVEGTSNPNLYWYRQAAGRGLQLLFYSVGIGQISSEVPQNLSASRPQDRQFILSSKKLLLSDSGFYLCAWSPEVNEQFFGPGTRLTVL.

A few counts support this clone. The chain joins TRBV6-1 to TRBJ2-3; unclear D gene. The CDR3 extends over 15 amino acids. Trimming removed 10 bases from V and 2 bases from J, with 19 bases in between. From germline, CDR1 is MNHNS and CDR2 SASEGT. In DNA form, the CDR3 reads TGTGCCACCACCTCACTCGGGTCAAACACAGATACGCAGTATTTT. It is translated as CATTSLGSNTDTQYF.

The CDR3 protein is CASSENYGTEAFF. As DNA, the CDR3 is TGTGCCAGCAGTGAAAATTACGGCACTGAAGCTTTCTTT. The V and J genes are TRBV6-5 and TRBJ1-1; D is uncertain. Germline CDR1 reads MNHEY; CDR2 reads SVGAGI. The CDR3 extends over 13 amino acids. V lost 5 bases and J 4 bases, leaving 11 bases between the germline ends.

The genes are TRBV5-6 and TRBJ2-3; D possibly corresponds to TRBD2 (7 bases). V was clipped by 3 bases and J by 6 bases, with 11 bases between them. This CDR3 is built from 13 residues. Germline assignment: CDR1 SGHDT and CDR2 YYEEEE. The CDR3 DNA sequence: TGTGCCAGCAGCTGGGGGGGGCCCGATACGCAGTATTTT. Translating it yields CASSWGGPDTQYF.

The chain has TRBV9 and TRBJ2-2, with a possible D match to TRBD1 (5 bases). Between the trimmed V and J ends, which lost 2 bases and 7 bases, there was a span of 9 bases. CDR3 length: 13 residues. CDR1 is SGDLS, CDR2 YYNGEE, per germline. The chain's CDR3 is CASSVVQDGELFF. The CDR3 DNA reads as TGTGCCAGCAGCGTTGTACAGGACGGGGAGCTGTTTTTT.

Regarding this clone: At one end the junction does not follow the germline gene, possibly because of a read error. V and J are TRBV5-1 and TRBJ2-1; TRBD1 aligns across 11 bases. The CDR3 contains 11 residues. CDR1 is SGHRS and CDR2 is YFSETQ in the germline V gene. CDR3 protein: CASSLGQGAIF. The CDR3 region has the DNA TGCGCCAGCAGCTTAGGACAGGGGGCCATCTTC. Combining the CDR3 with reference TRBV5-1 and TRBJ2-1 gives the whole variable domain KAGVTQTPRYLIKTRGQQVTLSCSPISGHRSVSWYQQTPGQGLQFLFEYFSETQRNKGNFPGRFSGRQFSNSRSEMNVSTLELGDSALYLCASSLGQGAIFGPGTRLTVL.

The chain has TRBV6-6 and TRBJ2-7; D is perhaps TRBD2 (6 bases). The CDR3 runs 12 residues. Germline CDR1 is MNHNY and CDR2 is SVGAGI (reference sequence). V lost 7 bases, J lost 5 bases, and 12 bases lay in between. CDR3 DNA: TGTGCCAGCACGGCGGGGAATAACGAGCAGTACTTC. It encodes CASTAGNNEQYF.

The chain carries TRBV5-1 and TRBJ2-2; 13 bases are a match to TRBD2. Unmatched junction bases numbered 7, after V lost 4 bases and J lost 7 bases. The germline V gene has CDR1 SGHRS and CDR2 YFSETQ. This CDR3 has 16 amino acids. In DNA, the CDR3 is TGCGCCAGCAGCCCGGAACTAGCGGGAGGGGTCGGGGAGCTGTTTTTT. Translating it yields CASSPELAGGVGELFF.

V gene TRBV6-4 combines with J gene TRBJ1-5; 7 bases are a match to TRBD1. The CDR3 is made up of 14 amino acids. CDR1 MRHNA and CDR2 SNTAGT come from the germline V gene. V lost 7 bases, J lost 0 bases, and 3 bases stayed unmatched. CDR3 bases: TGTGCCAGCAAAGGACAGGCTAGCAATCAGCCCCAGCATTTT. This translates into CASKGQASNQPQHF.

This clone occurred a few times. The chain combines TRBV29-1 with TRBJ1-1; D remains unclear. This CDR3 region has 10 residues. Trimming pared 5 bases from V and 8 bases from J, leaving 9 bases between. Germline V lookup: CDR1 SQVTM, CDR2 ANQGSEA. CDR3 sequence: CSVYLREAFF. The CDR3 DNA sequence: TGCAGCGTTTATCTACGGGAAGCTTTCTTT.

This clone came up a few times. The chain recombines TRBV18 with TRBJ1-1; tentative D call: TRBD1 (5 bases). This CDR3 is 13 amino acids long. From germline, CDR1 is KGHSH and CDR2 LQKENI. The V end was cut by 2 bases, the J end by 2 bases, with 6 bases between. CDR3 bases: TGTGCCAGCTCACCAGGGGCTAACACTGAAGCTTTCTTT. This translates into CASSPGANTEAFF.

This clone showed up just a few times. This chain connects TRBV19 to TRBJ1-4, with D maybe TRBD1 (6 bases). The CDR3 is 14 residues long. The germline V gene encodes CDR1 LNHDA and CDR2 SQIVND (reference sequence). V lost 3 bases to trimming and J lost 7 bases, with 12 bases between them. The CDR3 DNA reads as TGTGCCAGTAGTATGGGCAGGGGTGGTGAAAAACTGTTTTTT. Protein product: CASSMGRGGEKLFF.

The CDR3 sequence: CASSRLGDTQYF. Here the CDR3 DNA reads TGTGCCAGCAGTCGTTTAGGAGATACGCAGTATTTT. J is TRBJ2-3 and V is TRBV4-2; no definite D call. The CDR3 length is 12 residues. V lost 6 bases, J lost 5 bases, and 9 bases lay in between. Germline CDR1 reads LGHNA; CDR2 reads YNFKEQ.

CDR3 DNA sequence: TGCAGCGTTGAGGACGATGAGCAGTTCTTC. As protein: CSVEDDEQFF. V usage is TRBV29-1 and J usage is TRBJ2-1, with D hard to call. Per the germline V gene, CDR1 is SQVTM and CDR2 is ANQGSEA. Between the trimmed V and J ends, which lost 3 bases and 8 bases, there was a span of 5 bases. The CDR3 consists of 10 residues.

This chain links TRBV7-3 with TRBJ1-6, with TRBD1 as a possible D gene (6 bases). This CDR3 spans 14 amino acids. The germline V gene encodes CDR1 SGHTA and CDR2 FQGTGA. V was pared by 1 base and J by 9 bases, with 10 bases between. The CDR3 region has the DNA TGTGCCAGCAGCTTAAATGGAGGGGGTTCACCCCTCCACTTT. Translation gives CASSLNGGGSPLHF.

The chain links TRBV5-8 to TRBJ1-4; D is unresolved. Looked up from germline, CDR1 is SGHTS and CDR2 is YDEGEE. Trimming left V 0 bases short and J 4 bases short, with 13 bases between. The length of the CDR3 is 16 residues. The chain's CDR3 is CASSLALTRDNEKLFF. In DNA, the CDR3 is TGTGCCAGCAGCTTGGCCTTGACACGTGATAATGAAAAACTGTTTTTT. Full variable domain (missing parts from reference TRBV5-8 and TRBJ1-4): EAGVTQSPTHLIKTRGQQATLRCSPISGHTSVYWYQQALGLGLQFLLWYDEGEERNRGNFPPRFSGRQFPNYSSELNVNALELEDSALYLCASSLALTRDNEKLFFGSGTQLSVL.

The table lists this clone with a few counts. This chain connects TRBV29-1 to TRBJ2-1; 7 bases are shared with TRBD2. The germline V gene has CDR1 SQVTM and CDR2 ANQGSEA. V lost 3 bases and J lost 8; bases outside the gene matches: 7. This CDR3 comprises 13 residues. This CDR3 reads CSVDAGVIHEQFF. As DNA, the CDR3 is TGCAGCGTTGACGCGGGAGTAATACATGAGCAGTTCTTC.